This T cell receptor (beta chain) was identified in a study of T cell repertoires in aging, cancer and after chemotherapy. Study-wide background: Healthy donor repertoires were recorded over several months to years and showed clear clonal overlap. Millions of TCR reads made up the full dataset. Study-wide points: Immunological memory after chemotherapy cannot be judged from the repertoire data. Healthy donors lost TCR diversity with age mainly through richness, cancer patients through richness and evenness.

CDR1 is GTSNPN and CDR2 is SVGIG in the germline V gene (reference sequence). The CDR3 sequence is 13 residues long. Trimming cost V 1 base and J 7 bases, with 11 bases left between them. TCR beta rearrangements were amplified from peripheral blood genomic DNA. This clonotype was counted between two and nine times. The antigen remains undetermined. Multiplex touch-down PCR with TRB-A/B primers amplified rearranged V-D-J TRB sequences. TCRdb reprocessed the multiplex PCR reads via MiXCR and lists one record per CDR3 protein. The sample carries about 11,000 distinct CDR3 sequences, less than 55% recorded once.

This chain links TRBV30 with TRBJ1-5; a possible D gene is TRBD1 (6 bases). The origin of this receptor is a human donor in good health. Sequencing was performed on blood. The CDR3 sequence is CAWSGGGGQPQHF. As DNA, the CDR3 is TGTGCCTGGAGTGGTGGGGGCGGGCAGCCCCAGCATTTT.